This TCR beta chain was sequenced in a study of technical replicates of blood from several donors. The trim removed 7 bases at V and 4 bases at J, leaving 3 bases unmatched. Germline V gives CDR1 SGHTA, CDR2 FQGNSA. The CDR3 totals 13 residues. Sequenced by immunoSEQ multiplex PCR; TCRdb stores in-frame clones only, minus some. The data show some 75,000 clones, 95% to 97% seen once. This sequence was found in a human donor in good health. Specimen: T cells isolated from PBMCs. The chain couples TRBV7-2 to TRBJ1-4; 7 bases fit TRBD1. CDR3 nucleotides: TGTGCCAGCAACCACAGGGGTAATGAAAAACTGTTTTTT. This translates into CASNHRGNEKLFF.